The TCR beta chain under discussion was sequenced for a study of blood T cell repertoires in COVID-19 (dated by TCRdb to about 2020). About the investigation overall: Samples covering the acute and convalescent phases of COVID-19 were provided by collaborators in the United States, Italy and Spain. Nearly every sample came with metadata listing a de-identified subject ID, COVID-19 status, age in years and sex. The repertoires were made available in a free public database intended to serve as a resource for research on the immune response to SARS-CoV-2. HLA class I and class II types, where available, came from metadata supplied by the sample provider rather than from assay-based typing. Subjects who had been exposed to COVID-19, were actively infected with it, or had recovered from it provided the deeply sampled blood TCRbeta repertoires that made up the dataset. The prospective study material was composed of cDNA or gDNA derived from T cells, B-cell-depleted T cells, or PBMCs. Samples were obtained from the ongoing ImmuneRACE study (first 160 participants) and from some 1,300 subjects provided by 6 global collaborators.

TCRbeta CDR3 regions were amplified from genomic DNA using the immunoSEQ Assay, a bias-controlled multiplex PCR. Per the authors' processing: Within the assay, amplification of reference gene primers was used to estimate how many nucleated cells each sample contained. To quantify the absolute abundance of each unique TCRbeta CDR3 rearrangement, sequence reads were collapsed and filtered. For each sample, productive Simpson clonality was calculated as the square root of Simpson's diversity index over productive rearrangements. What TCRdb holds here is the immuneACCESS table cut down to in-frame rearrangements. Part of the clones is not present; checked against another copy, under half of the missing clones reflect an unresolved V gene, and the others are unexplained. That table gives V, J and clone size, and the DNA gave D and trimming. The sample table contains tens of thousands of clones; only one count was recorded for roughly 89% of them. Under 15% of the sample belongs to the ten largest clones.

What the work shows at the level of the full study, not this receptor alone: The amount of clinical and demographic metadata varied by source and participant and was provided uncurated.

The collaborating institutions used their own protocols to collect whole blood in K2EDTA tubes. For TCRbeta analysis, collaborators shipped samples as frozen whole blood, isolated PBMCs, or DNA extracted from either of those sample types. The CDR3 numbers 12 residues from cysteine through phenylalanine. CDR3 DNA only is kept here, 36 bases in frame from base 1. Based on the germline V gene, the CDR1 and CDR2 sequences are SGHRS and YFSETQ. The junction carries 12 bases between V and J, which are trimmed by 10 bases and 4 bases respectively. This clone was detected once. There is no known antigen for this receptor. No much larger clonotype is one base removed from it; base qualities were not supplied.

The rearranged segments are TRBV5-1 and TRBJ1-3; no D segment can be confidently identified. The source is a man at least 80 years old with acute or convalescent COVID-19. Sequencing input: peripheral blood. The nucleotide sequence is given as TGCGCCTCACATGGCGGGGGAAACACCATATATTTT. Its protein is CASHGGGNTIYF.